The entry below describes one T cell receptor (beta chain). Germline V gene data show CDR1 as MNHEY and CDR2 as SVGAGI. The CDR3 consists of 16 residues. Trimming cost V 2 bases and J 7 bases; bases outside gene matches: 9. These data are taken from a study of blood T cell repertoires in COVID-19. For the study at large: T cells, B-cell-depleted T cells, or PBMCs supplied cDNA or gDNA.

Some clones are missing from TCRdb's copy, which holds only in-frame ones; the method was immunoSEQ multiplex PCR. The sample yields 150,000 to 200,000 clones, nearly 90% seen once. The sequenced sample consisted of peripheral blood. This TCR derives from a middle-aged man with acute or convalescent COVID-19. V is TRBV6-5 and J is TRBJ2-1, with 9 positions matching TRBD1. The CDR3 reads CASSYLGQGRKNEQFF. The CDR3 coding sequence is TGTGCCAGCAGTTACCTGGGACAGGGAAGGAAGAATGAGCAGTTCTTC.